The subject of this entry is one TCR beta chain. This may be a read error: a much more frequent sequence differs by one nucleotide. TCRdb independently ran MiXCR on the 5' RACE reads; one entry per CDR3 protein. The sample lists 300,000 to 450,000 distinct CDR3 sequences, under 30% occurring once. This entry belongs to a study of identical twins' blood T cells. Germline-derived CDR1 and CDR2 are SGHRS and YFSETQ. CDR3 length: 14 residues. The TCR was taken from a woman aged 18-49 years in good health. The rearrangement links TRBV5-1 to TRBJ1-2; tentatively, D is TRBD1 (5 bases). Sequenced input: PBMCs. CDR3 amino acids: CGSSLGGFNYGYTF. CDR3 DNA: TGCGGCAGCAGCCTTGGGGGGTTTAACTATGGCTACACCTTC. The full variable domain, with the rest looked up from reference TRBV5-1 and TRBJ1-2, is KAGVTQTPRYLIKTRGQQVTLSCSPISGHRSVSWYQQTPGQGLQFLFEYFSETQRNKGNFPGRFSGRQFSNSRSEMNVSTLELGDSALYLCGSSLGGFNYGYTFGSGTRLTVV.